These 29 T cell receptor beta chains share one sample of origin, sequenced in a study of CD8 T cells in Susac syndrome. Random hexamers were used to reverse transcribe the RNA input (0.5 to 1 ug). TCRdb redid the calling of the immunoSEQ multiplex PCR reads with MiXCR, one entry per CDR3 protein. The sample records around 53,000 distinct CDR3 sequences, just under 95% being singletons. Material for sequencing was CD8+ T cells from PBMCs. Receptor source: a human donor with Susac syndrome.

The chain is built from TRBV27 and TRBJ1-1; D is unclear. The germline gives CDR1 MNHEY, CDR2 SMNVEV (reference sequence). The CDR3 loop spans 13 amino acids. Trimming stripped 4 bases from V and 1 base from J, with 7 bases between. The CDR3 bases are TGTGCCAGCAGTTGGGAGGGGAACACTGAAGCTTTCTTT. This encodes CASSWEGNTEAFF.

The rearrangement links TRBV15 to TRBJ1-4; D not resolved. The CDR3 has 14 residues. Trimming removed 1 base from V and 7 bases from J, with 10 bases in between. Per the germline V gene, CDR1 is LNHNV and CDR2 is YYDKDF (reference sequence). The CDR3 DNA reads TGTGCCACCAGCAGAGCTGTCTCTGGTGAAAAACTGTTTTTT. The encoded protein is CATSRAVSGEKLFF.

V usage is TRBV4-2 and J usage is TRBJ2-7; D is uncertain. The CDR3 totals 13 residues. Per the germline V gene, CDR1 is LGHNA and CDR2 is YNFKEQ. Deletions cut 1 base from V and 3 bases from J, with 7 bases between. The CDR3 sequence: CASSQVANYEQYF. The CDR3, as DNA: TGTGCCAGCAGCCAAGTGGCTAACTACGAGCAGTACTTC.

CDR3 in amino acids: CASSQEGAGLAKNIQYF. CDR3 coding DNA: TGTGCCAGCAGCCAAGAAGGGGCAGGTTTAGCCAAAAACATTCAGTACTTC. V gene TRBV3-1 combines with J gene TRBJ2-4, with D possibly matching TRBD1 (5 bases). CDR1 and CDR2 (germline): LGHDT, YNNKEL (reference sequence). Trimming shortened V by 0 bases and J by 0 bases, and 12 bases separated the two germline ends. CDR3 size: 17 residues.

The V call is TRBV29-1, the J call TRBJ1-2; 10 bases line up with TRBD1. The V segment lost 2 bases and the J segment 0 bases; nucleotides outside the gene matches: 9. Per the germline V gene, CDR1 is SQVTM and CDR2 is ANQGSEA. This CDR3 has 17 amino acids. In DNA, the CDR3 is TGCAGCGTTGAACTCACTGGGGGGACAGGGGCTAACTATGGCTACACCTTC. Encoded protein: CSVELTGGTGANYGYTF.

This CDR3 is CASSLEPGQFYNEQFF. DNA of the CDR3: TGCGCCAGCAGCTTGGAACCAGGGCAGTTCTACAATGAGCAGTTCTTC. The rearrangement links TRBV5-1 to TRBJ2-1, with D possibly TRBD1 on 5 matching bases. The CDR3 runs 16 residues. Germline V gene sequence: CDR1 SGHRS, CDR2 YFSETQ. The germline V and J ends were trimmed by 0 bases and 3 bases, with 13 bases remaining between them.

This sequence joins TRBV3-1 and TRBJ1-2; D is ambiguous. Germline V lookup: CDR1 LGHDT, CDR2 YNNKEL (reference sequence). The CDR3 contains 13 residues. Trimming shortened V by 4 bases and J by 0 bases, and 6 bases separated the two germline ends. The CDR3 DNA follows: TGTGCCAGCAGCCCCCAGGCTAACTATGGCTACACCTTC. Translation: CASSPQANYGYTF. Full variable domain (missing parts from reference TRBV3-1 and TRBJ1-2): DTAVSQTPKYLVTQMGNDKSIKCEQNLGHDTMYWYKQDSKKFLKIMFSYNNKELIINETVPNRFSPKSPDKAHLNLHINSLELGDSAVYFCASSPQANYGYTFGSGTRLTVV.

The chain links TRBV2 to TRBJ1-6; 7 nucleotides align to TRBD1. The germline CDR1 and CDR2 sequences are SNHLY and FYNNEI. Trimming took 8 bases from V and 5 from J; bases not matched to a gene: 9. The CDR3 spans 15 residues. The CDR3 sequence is CASSSKDRHNSPLHF. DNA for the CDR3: TGTGCCAGCTCGTCGAAGGACAGGCATAATTCACCCCTCCACTTT.

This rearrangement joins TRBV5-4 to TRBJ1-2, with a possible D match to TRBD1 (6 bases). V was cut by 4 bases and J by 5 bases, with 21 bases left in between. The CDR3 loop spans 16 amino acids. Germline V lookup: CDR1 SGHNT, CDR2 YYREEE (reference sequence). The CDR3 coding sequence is TGTGCCAGCAGCCCGGCCGACAGGACCCCGATTTATGGCTACACCTTC. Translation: CASSPADRTPIYGYTF.

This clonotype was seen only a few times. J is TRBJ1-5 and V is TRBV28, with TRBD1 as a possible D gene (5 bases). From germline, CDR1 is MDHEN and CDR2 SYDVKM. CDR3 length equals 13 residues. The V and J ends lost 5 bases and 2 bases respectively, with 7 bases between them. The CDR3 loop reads CASSVGGNQPQHF. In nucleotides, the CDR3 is TGTGCCAGCAGTGTAGGGGGCAATCAGCCCCAGCATTTT.

The CDR3 nucleotides are TGTGCCACCAGTGATTCGCGACTAGCGGGGGTTACCAATGAGCAGTTCTTC. It encodes CATSDSRLAGVTNEQFF. The chain carries TRBV24-1 and TRBJ2-1; 12 bases match TRBD2. From germline, CDR1 is KGHDR and CDR2 SFDVKD. V gave up 2 bases and J gave up 6 bases; unmatched junction bases: 7. This CDR3 region has 17 residues.

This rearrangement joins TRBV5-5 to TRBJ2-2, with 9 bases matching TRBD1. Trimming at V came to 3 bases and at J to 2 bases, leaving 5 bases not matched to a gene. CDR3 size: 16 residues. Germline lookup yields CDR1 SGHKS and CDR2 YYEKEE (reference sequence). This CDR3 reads CASSWKDRGNTGELFF. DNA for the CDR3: TGTGCCAGCAGCTGGAAGGACAGGGGAAACACCGGGGAGCTGTTTTTT.

CDR3 protein: CALYHGESKNIQYF. The CDR3 DNA reads TGTGCTCTGTACCATGGCGAGAGCAAAAACATTCAGTACTTC. J is TRBJ2-4 and V is TRBV19; D uncertain. Germline V gives CDR1 LNHDA, CDR2 SQIVND (reference sequence). This CDR3 has 14 residues.

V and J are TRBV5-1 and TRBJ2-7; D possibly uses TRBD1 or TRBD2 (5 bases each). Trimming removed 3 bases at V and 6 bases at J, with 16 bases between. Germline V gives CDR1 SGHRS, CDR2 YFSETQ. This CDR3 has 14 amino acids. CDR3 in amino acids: CASSWWAGSLEQYF. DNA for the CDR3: TGCGCCAGCAGCTGGTGGGCAGGGAGTCTCGAGCAGTACTTC.

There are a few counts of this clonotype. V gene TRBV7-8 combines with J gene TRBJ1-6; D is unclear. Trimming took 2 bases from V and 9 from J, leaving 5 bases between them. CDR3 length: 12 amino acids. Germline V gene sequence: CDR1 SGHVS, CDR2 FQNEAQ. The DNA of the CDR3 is TGTGCCAGCAGCTTACTCGGTTCACCCCTCCACTTT. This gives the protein CASSLLGSPLHF.

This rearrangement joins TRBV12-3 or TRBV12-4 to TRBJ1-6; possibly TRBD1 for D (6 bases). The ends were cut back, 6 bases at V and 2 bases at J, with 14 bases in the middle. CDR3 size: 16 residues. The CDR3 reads CASSLQGGAYNSPLHF. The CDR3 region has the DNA TGTGCCAGCAGCCTACAGGGTGGTGCCTATAATTCACCCCTCCACTTT.

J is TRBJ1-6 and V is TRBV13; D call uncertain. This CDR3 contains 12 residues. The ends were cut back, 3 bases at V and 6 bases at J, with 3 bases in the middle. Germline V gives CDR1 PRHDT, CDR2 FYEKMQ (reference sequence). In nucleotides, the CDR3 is TGTGCCAGCAGCTTGGGTAATTCACCCCTCCACTTT. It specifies CASSLGNSPLHF.

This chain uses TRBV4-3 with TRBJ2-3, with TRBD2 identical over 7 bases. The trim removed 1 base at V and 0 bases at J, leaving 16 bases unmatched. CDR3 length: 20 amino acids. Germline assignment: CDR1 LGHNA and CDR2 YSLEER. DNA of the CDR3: TGCGCCAGCAGCCAAGCTTGGCGGGGGACGCGAATACTTAGCACAGATACGCAGTATTTT. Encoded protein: CASSQAWRGTRILSTDTQYF.

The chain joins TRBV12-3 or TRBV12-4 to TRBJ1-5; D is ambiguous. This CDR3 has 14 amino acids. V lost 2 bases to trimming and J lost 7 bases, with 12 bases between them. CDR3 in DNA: TGTGCCAGCAGTTTATGGGGTAACAGCCAGCCCCAGCATTTT. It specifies CASSLWGNSQPQHF.

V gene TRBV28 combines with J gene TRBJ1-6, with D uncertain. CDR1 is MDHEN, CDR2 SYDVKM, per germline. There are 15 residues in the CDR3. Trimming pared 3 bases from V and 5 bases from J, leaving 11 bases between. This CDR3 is CASSFHPGDNSPLHF. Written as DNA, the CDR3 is TGTGCCAGCAGTTTTCATCCAGGAGATAATTCACCCCTCCACTTT.

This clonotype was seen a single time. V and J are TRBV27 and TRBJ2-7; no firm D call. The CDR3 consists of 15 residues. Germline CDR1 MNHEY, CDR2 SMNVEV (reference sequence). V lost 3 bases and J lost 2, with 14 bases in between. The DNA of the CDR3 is TGTGCCAGCAGTTTTGGTTATCCCACCGCCTACGAGCAGTACTTC. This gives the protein CASSFGYPTAYEQYF.

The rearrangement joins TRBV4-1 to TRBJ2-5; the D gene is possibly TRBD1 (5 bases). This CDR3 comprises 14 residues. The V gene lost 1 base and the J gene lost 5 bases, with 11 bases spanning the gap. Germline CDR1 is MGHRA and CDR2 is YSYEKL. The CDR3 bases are TGCGCCAGCAGCCAAGTGGATCAGGGCGAGACCCAGTACTTC. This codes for CASSQVDQGETQYF.

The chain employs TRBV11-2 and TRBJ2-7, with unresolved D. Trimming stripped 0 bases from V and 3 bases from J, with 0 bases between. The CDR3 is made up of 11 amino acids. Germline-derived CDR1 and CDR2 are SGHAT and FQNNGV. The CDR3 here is CASSLDYEQYF. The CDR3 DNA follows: TGTGCCAGCAGCTTAGACTACGAGCAGTACTTC.

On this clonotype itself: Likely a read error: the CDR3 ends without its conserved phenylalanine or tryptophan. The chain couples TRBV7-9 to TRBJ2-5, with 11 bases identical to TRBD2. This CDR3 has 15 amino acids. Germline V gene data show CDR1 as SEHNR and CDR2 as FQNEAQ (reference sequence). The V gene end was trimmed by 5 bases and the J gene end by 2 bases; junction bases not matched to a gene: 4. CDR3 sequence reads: CASSPRTSGQETQYL. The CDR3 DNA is TGTGCCAGCAGCCCCCGGACTAGCGGGCAAGAGACCCAGTACCTC.

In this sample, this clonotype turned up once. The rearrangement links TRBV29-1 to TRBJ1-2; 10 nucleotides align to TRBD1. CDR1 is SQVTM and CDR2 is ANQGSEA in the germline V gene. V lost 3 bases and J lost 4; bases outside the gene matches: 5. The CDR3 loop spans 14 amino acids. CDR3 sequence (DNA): TGCAGCGTTGACGAGACAGGGGGCGGCTATGGCTACACCTTC. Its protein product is CSVDETGGGYGYTF. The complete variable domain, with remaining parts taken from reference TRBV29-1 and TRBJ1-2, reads SAVISQKPSRDICQRGTSLTIQCQVDSQVTMMFWYRQQPGQSLTLIATANQGSEATYESGFVIDKFPISRPNLTFSTLTVSNMSPEDSSIYLCSVDETGGGYGYTFGSGTRLTVV.

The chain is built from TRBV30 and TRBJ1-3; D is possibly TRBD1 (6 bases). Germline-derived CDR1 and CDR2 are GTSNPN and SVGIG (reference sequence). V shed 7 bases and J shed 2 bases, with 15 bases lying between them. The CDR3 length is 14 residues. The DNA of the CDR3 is TGTGCCTCCCCGGGGGGGGGCCCTGGAAACACCATATATTTT. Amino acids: CASPGGGPGNTIYF.

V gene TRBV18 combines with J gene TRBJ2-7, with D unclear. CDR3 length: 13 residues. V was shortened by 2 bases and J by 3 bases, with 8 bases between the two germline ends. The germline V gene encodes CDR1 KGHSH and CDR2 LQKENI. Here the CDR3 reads CASSPSKGYEQYF. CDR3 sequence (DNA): TGTGCCAGCTCACCAAGTAAGGGCTACGAGCAGTACTTC. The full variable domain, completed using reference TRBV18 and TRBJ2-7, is NAGVMQNPRHLVRRRGQEARLRCSPMKGHSHVYWYRQLPEEGLKFMVYLQKENIIDESGMPKERFSAEFPKEGPSILRIQQVVRGDSAAYFCASSPSKGYEQYFGPGTRLTVT.

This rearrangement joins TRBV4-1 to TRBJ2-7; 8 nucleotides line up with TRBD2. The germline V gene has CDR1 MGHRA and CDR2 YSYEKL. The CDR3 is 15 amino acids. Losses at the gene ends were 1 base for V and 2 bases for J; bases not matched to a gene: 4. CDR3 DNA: TGCGCCAGCAGCCAAGTGGGCGGGGGGCCCTACGAGCAGTACTTC. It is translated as CASSQVGGGPYEQYF.

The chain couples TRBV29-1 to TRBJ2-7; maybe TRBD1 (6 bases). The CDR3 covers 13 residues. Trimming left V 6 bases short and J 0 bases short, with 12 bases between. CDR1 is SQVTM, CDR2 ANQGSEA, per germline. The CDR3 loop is CSVQGSNSYEQYF. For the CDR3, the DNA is TGCAGCGTGCAGGGGTCCAACTCCTACGAGCAGTACTTC.